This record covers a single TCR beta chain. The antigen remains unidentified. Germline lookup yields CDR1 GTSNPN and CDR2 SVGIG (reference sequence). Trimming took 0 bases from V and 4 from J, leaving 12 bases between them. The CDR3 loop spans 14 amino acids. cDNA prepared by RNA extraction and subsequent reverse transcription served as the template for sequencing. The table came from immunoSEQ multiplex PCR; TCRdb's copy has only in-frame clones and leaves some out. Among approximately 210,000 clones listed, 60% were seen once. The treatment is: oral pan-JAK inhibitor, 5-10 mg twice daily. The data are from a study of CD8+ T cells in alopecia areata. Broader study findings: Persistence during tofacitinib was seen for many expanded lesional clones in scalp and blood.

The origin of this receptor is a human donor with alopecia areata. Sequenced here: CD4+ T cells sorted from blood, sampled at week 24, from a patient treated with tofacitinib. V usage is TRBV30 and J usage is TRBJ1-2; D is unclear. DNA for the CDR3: TGTGCCTGGAGTGTTGGGGTAGACCTCTATGGCTACACCTTC. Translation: CAWSVGVDLYGYTF.